The 23 T cell receptor beta chains listed next were all sequenced from one sample in a study of T cell responses to AZD1222 COVID-19 vaccine. The protocol was immunoSEQ multiplex PCR, while the TCRdb copy is restricted to in-frame clones and leaves out a portion. Of 130,000 or so clones in the sample, around 92% were seen once. Specimen: peripheral blood, collected on day 0 of AZD1222 vaccination. These receptors came from an adult in good health.

V and J are TRBV11-1 and TRBJ1-2; D gene uncertain. The CDR3 extends over 13 amino acids. V gave up 1 base and J gave up 8 bases, with 11 bases separating them. Germline CDR1 is SGHAT and CDR2 is FQDESV (reference sequence). CDR3 loop: CASSLGQHRGYTF. CDR3 nucleotides: TGTGCCAGCAGCTTAGGGCAGCATCGAGGCTACACCTTC.

About this clone: Germline is not matched at one junction end, which may reflect a read error. This chain connects TRBV6-4 to TRBJ2-3; possibly TRBD1 or TRBD2 for D (6 bases each). Germline V gene data show CDR1 as MRHNA and CDR2 as SNTAGT. The CDR3 is 14 residues long. CDR3 sequence: CASSDSGGTDTQYF. The CDR3 nucleotides are TGTGCCAGCAGTGACTCGGGGGGCACGGATACGCAGTATTTT.

The chain is built from TRBV3-1 (or the pseudogene TRBV3-2) and TRBJ2-7, with 11 bases aligning to TRBD1. The CDR3 is made up of 15 amino acids. Germline CDR1 and CDR2: LGHDT and YNNKEL (reference sequence). Trimming removed 4 bases from V and 3 bases from J; junction bases left unmatched: 5. The CDR3 region has the DNA TGTGCCAGCAGCCCTGGGACAGGGGGTTTCTACGAGCAGTACTTC. It translates to CASSPGTGGFYEQYF.

This clone occurred once. The rearrangement joins TRBV7-3 to TRBJ1-1; TRBD1 is a possible D gene (5 bases). This CDR3 region has 13 residues. V was shortened by 4 bases and J by 8 bases, with 14 bases between the two germline ends. Per germline, CDR1 SGHTA and CDR2 FQGTGA. In DNA, the CDR3 is TGTGCCAGCAGCTCCGACGCAGGGTTAGAAGCTTTCTTT. Translation gives CASSSDAGLEAFF.

This clone was observed a single time. The chain uses TRBV2 and TRBJ1-1; D perhaps matches TRBD1 (6 bases). Germline values: CDR1 SNHLY, CDR2 FYNNEI. The CDR3 is 14 amino acids. Trimming left V 6 bases short and J 1 base short, with 12 bases between. DNA of the CDR3: TGTGCCAGCAGCGTGGACAGAGGGAACACTGAAGCTTTCTTT. Translation: CASSVDRGNTEAFF.

The rearrangement links TRBV28 to TRBJ1-1; D perhaps matches TRBD1 (5 bases). This CDR3 comprises 13 residues. Germline V gene lookup returns CDR1 MDHEN and CDR2 SYDVKM. V lost 5 bases and J 10 bases, leaving 17 bases between the germline ends. CDR3 sequence reads: CASSLTGIARAFF. The CDR3 DNA reads as TGTGCCAGCAGTCTTACAGGAATCGCAAGAGCTTTCTTT.

V gene TRBV4-1 combines with J gene TRBJ1-4, with 8 bases aligning to TRBD1. CDR1 is MGHRA, CDR2 YSYEKL, per germline. Unmatched junction bases numbered 3, after V lost 3 bases and J lost 3 bases. This CDR3 has 15 amino acids. The CDR3: CASSQLTGANEKLFF. CDR3 nucleotides: TGCGCCAGCAGCCAGTTGACAGGGGCTAATGAAAAACTGTTTTTT.

This clone is a singleton in its sample. The chain carries TRBV12-3 or TRBV12-4 and TRBJ2-7; D may correspond to TRBD1 or TRBD2 (5 bases each). The CDR3 is 12 residues long. Trimming took 5 bases from V and 3 from J, leaving 8 bases between them. For the CDR3, the DNA is TGTGCCAGCAGTGGGGACGGCTACGAGCAGTACTTC. Translated: CASSGDGYEQYF.

CDR3 loop: CASSQEKRTDEQYF. As DNA, the CDR3 is TGTGCCAGCAGCCAAGAAAAAAGGACGGACGAGCAGTACTTC. This chain connects TRBV4-2 to TRBJ2-7; D remains ambiguous. This CDR3 is built from 14 residues. CDR1 LGHNA and CDR2 YNFKEQ come from the germline V gene. With 0 bases removed from V and 5 bases from J, the gap between germline ends came to 11 bases.

V gene TRBV5-4 combines with J gene TRBJ2-1; 7 bases are a match to TRBD1. V lost 3 bases to trimming and J lost 4 bases; unmatched junction nucleotides: 13. The CDR3 runs to 17 residues. Germline lookup yields CDR1 SGHNT and CDR2 YYREEE (reference sequence). As DNA, the CDR3 is TGTGCCAGCAGCTCCGGTCCAGGGACAGACACTTACAATGAGCAGTTCTTC. Its translation is CASSSGPGTDTYNEQFF.

The chain is built from TRBV27 and TRBJ2-7; 9 positions match TRBD1. Germline values: CDR1 MNHEY, CDR2 SMNVEV (reference sequence). Losses at the gene ends were 3 bases for V and 0 bases for J; bases not matched to a gene: 0. This CDR3 has 14 amino acids. As DNA, the CDR3 is TGTGCCAGCAGTTTGACAGGGGGCTCCTACGAGCAGTACTTC. It is translated as CASSLTGGSYEQYF.

The rearrangement uses TRBV9 and TRBJ2-7; 8 bases fit TRBD1. Trimming took 4 bases from V and 5 from J; bases not matched to a gene: 8. This CDR3 has 14 amino acids. Germline-derived CDR1 and CDR2 are SGDLS and YYNGEE. The CDR3, as DNA: TGTGCCAGCAGCCTGGCCGACAGGGGCCACGAGCAGTACTTC. It codes for CASSLADRGHEQYF.

This clone is a singleton in its sample. The chain uses TRBV6-6 and TRBJ1-2; no reliable D call. Trimming removed 0 bases from V and 7 bases from J, with 12 bases in between. This CDR3 region has 14 residues. Germline lookup yields CDR1 MNHNY and CDR2 SVGAGI (reference sequence). CDR3: CASSYSTERGGYTF. CDR3 nucleotides: TGTGCCAGCAGTTACTCGACGGAAAGAGGTGGCTACACCTTC.

This chain links TRBV7-6 with TRBJ2-4; 9 bases match TRBD1. Germline V gene data show CDR1 as SGHVS and CDR2 as FNYEAQ. The ends lost 2 bases at V and 2 bases at J; junction bases unmatched: 13. There are 19 residues in the CDR3. The CDR3 reads CASSLTGDRVPLTKNIQYF. CDR3 bases: TGTGCCAGCAGCTTAACCGGGGACAGGGTGCCCCTGACCAAAAACATTCAGTACTTC.

The V gene is TRBV11-3, the J gene TRBJ1-2, with 9 bases matching TRBD1. CDR1 and CDR2 from the germline V gene are SGHNT and YENEEA. The CDR3 totals 16 residues. V was pared by 5 bases and J by 6 bases, with 13 bases of the junction left unmatched. In DNA, the CDR3 is TGTGCCAGCAGCCACCGTGACTGGGACAGGGAGGATGGCTACACCTTC. Translation gives CASSHRDWDREDGYTF.

The chain joins TRBV6-5 to TRBJ1-1; D unclear. CDR1 MNHEY and CDR2 SVGAGI come from the germline V gene. V was shortened by 0 bases and J by 6 bases, with 11 bases between the two germline ends. The CDR3 consists of 14 residues. CDR3 DNA sequence: TGTGCCAGCAGTTACTCGAAGGGATTGTCTGAAGCTTTCTTT. Its protein is CASSYSKGLSEAFF.

The chain couples TRBV27 to TRBJ2-1; D unclear. CDR3 length equals 13 residues. CDR1 is MNHEY, CDR2 SMNVEV, per germline (reference sequence). V lost 3 bases to trimming and J lost 5 bases, with 8 bases between them. In DNA, the CDR3 is TGTGCCAGCAGTTTGTCGGTCAACAATGAGCAGTTCTTC. It yields the protein CASSLSVNNEQFF.

The rearrangement uses TRBV5-1 and TRBJ1-4; D is undetermined. The germline V and J ends were trimmed by 6 bases and 6 bases, with 18 bases remaining between them. This CDR3 contains 15 residues. Germline V lookup: CDR1 SGHRS, CDR2 YFSETQ. Here the CDR3 reads CASTTQGRQHEKLFF. DNA for the CDR3: TGCGCCAGCACCACCCAAGGACGGCAGCATGAAAAACTGTTTTTT.

The rearrangement uses TRBV2 and TRBJ2-2; TRBD1 agrees at 8 bases. Germline loops: CDR1 SNHLY, CDR2 FYNNEI. Trimming at V came to 7 bases and at J to 1 base, leaving 20 bases not matched to a gene. The CDR3 is 20 residues long. CDR3 protein: CASTPSEVLFGTGNTGELFF. In DNA, the CDR3 is TGTGCCAGCACCCCATCGGAGGTCCTATTCGGGACAGGGAACACCGGGGAGCTGTTTTTT.

This sequence joins TRBV5-1 and TRBJ2-2; TRBD2 might be the D (7 bases). The V end lost 0 bases, the J end lost 4 bases, and 13 bases lay between the germline ends. Looked up from germline, CDR1 is SGHRS and CDR2 is YFSETQ. The CDR3 loop spans 16 amino acids. CDR3 nucleotides: TGCGCCAGCAGCTTGGTGGCAGGGGAGGGCACCGGGGAGCTGTTTTTT. Protein sequence: CASSLVAGEGTGELFF.

V is TRBV18 and J is TRBJ1-5; tentatively, D is TRBD1 (5 bases). The germline V gene encodes CDR1 KGHSH and CDR2 LQKENI. Trimming took off 0 bases at V and 2 bases at J, with 8 bases between the two ends. The CDR3 totals 15 residues. The CDR3 spells CASSPPQGGNQPQHF. The CDR3 DNA reads as TGTGCCAGCTCACCACCCCAGGGAGGCAATCAGCCCCAGCATTTT.

The chain uses TRBV29-1 and TRBJ1-1; TRBD1 might be the D (5 bases). Trimming stripped 5 bases from V and 1 base from J, with 5 bases between. The CDR3 is made up of 11 amino acids. CDR1 is SQVTM and CDR2 is ANQGSEA in the germline V gene. The CDR3 spells CSVRGNTEAFF. The DNA of the CDR3 is TGCAGCGTTAGGGGGAACACTGAAGCTTTCTTT.

This chain joins TRBV19 and TRBJ1-2; a weak D match, TRBD1 (6 bases). With 5 bases removed from V and 4 bases from J, the gap between germline ends came to 14 bases. This CDR3 has 14 amino acids. Germline V CDR1 and CDR2: LNHDA, SQIVND (reference sequence). CDR3: CASSPGQGLYGYTF. CDR3 DNA sequence: TGTGCCAGTAGTCCCGGCCAGGGGCTCTATGGCTACACCTTC.